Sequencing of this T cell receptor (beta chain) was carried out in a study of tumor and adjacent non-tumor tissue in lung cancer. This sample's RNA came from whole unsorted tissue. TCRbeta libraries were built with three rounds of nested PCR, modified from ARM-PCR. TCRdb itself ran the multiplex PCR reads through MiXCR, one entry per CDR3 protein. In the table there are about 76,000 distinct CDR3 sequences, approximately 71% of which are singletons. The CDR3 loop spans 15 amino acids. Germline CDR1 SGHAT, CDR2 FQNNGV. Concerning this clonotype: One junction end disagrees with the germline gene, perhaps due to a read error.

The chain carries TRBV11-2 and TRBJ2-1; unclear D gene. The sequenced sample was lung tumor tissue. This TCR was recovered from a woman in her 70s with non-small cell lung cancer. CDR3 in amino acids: CASSLSSMQYNEQFF. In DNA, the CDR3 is TGTGCCAGCAGCTTATCAAGCATGCAGTACAATGAGCAATTCTTC.